This section outlines one TCR beta chain sequence together with its context. The junction departs from germline at one end; a sequencing error may be responsible. The CDR3 has 15 residues. CDR1 is SSHAT and CDR2 is FNYEAQ in the germline V gene (reference sequence). The data are from a study of blood T cell repertoires in COVID-19. Study information: Material from acute and convalescent COVID-19 was sourced from the United States, Italy and Spain. From T cells, B-cell-depleted T cells, or PBMCs came the material, which was cDNA or gDNA.

Two negative PCRs, clearance, or symptom resolution were required of recovered Cohort 3 donors. Original processing methods: Reference gene primer amplification gave nucleated cell count estimates. The method was immunoSEQ multiplex PCR; TCRdb's version includes in-frame clones alone and lacks a portion of them. V, J and clone size are taken as reported in that table, and D and trimming were inferred from the DNA itself. Found here are roughly 300,000 clones, 80% to 90% of them singletons; the top ten hold 10%. Sequencing was performed on PBMCs or T cells enriched from blood (not recorded which). The chain employs TRBV7-7 and TRBJ2-2; TRBD2 aligns across 8 bases. This TCR was sampled from a woman under 30 who had recovered from COVID-19. For the CDR3, the DNA is TGTGCTAGCAGCTTAGGGAGCGGGAGCACCGGGGAGCTGTTTTTT. Its translation: CASSLGSGSTGELFF.